This TCR beta chain was identified during a study of cytomegalovirus exposure and HLA in healthy donors. Regarding the study as a whole: As confirmed in vitro, a few CMV-associated chains were specific for CMV antigens. The investigators catalogued 164 TCR beta chains as cytomegalovirus-associated. Accurate HLA-A and HLA-B prediction from TCR beta sequences was reported for most subjects.

A remark on this clone: Its antigen remains unidentified.

Vbeta (60) and Jbeta (13) primers were used in the PCR. How the authors handled the data: In a later analysis, of around 85 million unique beta chains, approximately 10 million appeared in at least two donors. Generated by immunoSEQ multiplex PCR, the TCRdb table keeps only in-frame clones and is missing some. That table gives V, J and clone size, and the DNA gave D and trimming. This repertoire shows 120,000 to 150,000 clones, 73% found once; its top ten account for over 1%. Sequenced sample: PBMCs. The sequence was collected from a woman in her thirties or forties in good health and CMV-seronegative.

CDR3 region: CASSFTTGSPLHF. CDR3 coding DNA: TGTGCCAGCAGCTTCACTACCGGCTCACCCCTCCACTTT. The chain employs TRBV7-9 and TRBJ1-6; D ambiguous. The V gene lost 3 bases and the J gene lost 10 bases, with 10 bases spanning the gap. This CDR3 has 13 amino acids. Germline CDR1 and CDR2: SEHNR and FQNEAQ (reference sequence).